A single sample is the source of the 8 T cell receptor beta chains below, sequenced in a study of blood T cell repertoires in COVID-19. Sequenced by immunoSEQ multiplex PCR; TCRdb stores in-frame clones only, minus some. The data contain some 170,000 clones, 81% of them singletons. Sequenced: peripheral blood. The receptors come from a man between 60 and 70 years old with active or convalescent COVID-19.

V and J are TRBV24-1 and TRBJ2-2; 11 bases are shared with TRBD1. The CDR3 spans 16 residues. J was trimmed by 3 bases and V by 5 bases; bases with no gene match: 4. Germline-derived CDR1 and CDR2 are KGHDR and SFDVKD. The CDR3 loop reads CATSASDRGHTGELFF. The CDR3 coding sequence is TGTGCCACCAGTGCCTCGGACAGGGGGCACACCGGGGAGCTGTTTTTT.

The chain is built from TRBV24-1 and TRBJ2-7; tentative D call: TRBD1 (6 bases). The length of the CDR3 is 15 residues. The V and J ends lost 4 bases and 6 bases respectively, with 18 bases between them. CDR1 and CDR2 (germline): KGHDR, SFDVKD. The CDR3 loop is CATSDAQTGYREQYF. For the CDR3, the DNA is TGTGCCACCAGTGACGCCCAAACAGGGTATCGCGAGCAGTACTTC.

The chain links TRBV2 to TRBJ2-7; the match to TRBD1 covers 12 bases. The junction had 7 bases not matched to a gene; V was cut back by 6 bases and J by 7 bases. The V gene's germline CDR1 is SNHLY and CDR2 FYNNEI. CDR3 length: 14 residues. For the CDR3, the DNA is TGTGCCAGCAGCCCCGGGACAGGGGGCTTTGAGCAGTACTTC. It translates to CASSPGTGGFEQYF.

The V gene is TRBV28, the J gene TRBJ1-5; D may be TRBD1 (5 bases). Trimming took off 8 bases at V and 0 bases at J, with 14 bases between the two ends. The CDR3 covers 15 residues. CDR1 MDHEN and CDR2 SYDVKM come from the germline V gene. CDR3 amino acids: CASGSQGYSNQPQHF. As DNA, the CDR3 is TGTGCCAGCGGCTCTCAGGGTTATAGCAATCAGCCCCAGCATTTT.

This rearrangement joins TRBV7-6 to TRBJ1-2; D ambiguous. Germline V lookup: CDR1 SGHVS, CDR2 FNYEAQ. The CDR3 length is 13 residues. V dropped 0 bases and J dropped 6 bases, with 8 bases sitting between them. The CDR3, as DNA: TGTGCCAGCAGCTTAGCAGACTACAATGGCTACACCTTC. As protein: CASSLADYNGYTF.

Here the CDR3 reads CSVGPRGPYEQYF. The CDR3 DNA sequence: TGCAGCGTTGGCCCCAGGGGACCCTACGAGCAGTACTTC. This chain connects TRBV29-1 to TRBJ2-7; the D gene is possibly TRBD1 (6 bases). Trimming stripped 4 bases from V and 2 bases from J, with 12 bases between. The CDR3 is 13 amino acids. Germline V gene lookup returns CDR1 SQVTM and CDR2 ANQGSEA.

The chain links TRBV7-2 to TRBJ2-1; possible D gene TRBD2, 5 bases. V was pared by 0 bases and J by 4 bases, with 10 bases between. The CDR3 has 15 residues. The germline V gene encodes CDR1 SGHTA and CDR2 FQGNSA. The CDR3 sequence is CASSLASGQYNEQFF. The CDR3, as DNA: TGTGCCAGCAGCTTAGCCAGCGGCCAATACAATGAGCAGTTCTTC.

The chain carries TRBV7-9 and TRBJ1-4; D is perhaps TRBD1 (5 bases). The CDR3 extends over 16 amino acids. Trimming left V 6 bases short and J 2 bases short, with 16 bases between. CDR1 is SEHNR, CDR2 FQNEAQ, per germline (reference sequence). CDR3 bases: TGTGCCAGCAGAGAGGGATCGGGGGGTACTAATGAAAAACTGTTTTTT. Residues: CASREGSGGTNEKLFF. Complete variable domain (other parts from reference TRBV7-9 and TRBJ1-4): DTGVSQNPRHKITKRGQNVTFRCDPISEHNRLYWYRQTLGQGPEFLTYFQNEAQLEKSRLLSDRFSAERPKGSFSTLEIQRTEQGDSAMYLCASREGSGGTNEKLFFGSGTQLSVL.